Below, 9 T cell receptor beta chains from the same sample are listed, as sequenced in a study of cytomegalovirus exposure and HLA in healthy donors. The assay was immunoSEQ multiplex PCR, and TCRdb's table has in-frame clones only and misses some. The table records over 250,000 clones, approximately 83% of them present only once. Material for sequencing was PBMCs. These TCRs come from a woman aged 18-29 years in good health and CMV-seronegative.

The rearrangement links TRBV12-2 to TRBJ2-5; the D segment call TRBD2 is taken from the table without a DNA check. TRBV12-2 corresponds to a pseudogene. The CDR3 extends over 16 amino acids. In nucleotides, the CDR3 is TGTGCAAGTCGCTTGCGGTTACGGGGGAGAGAGGAGACCCAGTACTTC. Protein product: CASRLRLRGREETQYF.

The chain links TRBV7-3 to TRBJ1-1; TRBD1 aligns across 8 bases. Germline CDR1 reads SGHTA; CDR2 reads FQGTGA. This CDR3 contains 14 residues. The J segment lost 4 bases and the V segment lost 0 bases, leaving 1 base of the junction unmatched. This CDR3 reads CASSLTTGGTEAFF. CDR3 DNA: TGTGCCAGCAGCTTAACAACAGGGGGCACTGAAGCTTTCTTT. Using reference TRBV7-3 and TRBJ1-1 for the parts outside the CDR3, the full variable domain is GAGVSQTPSNKVTEKGKYVELRCDPISGHTALYWYRQSLGQGPEFLIYFQGTGAADDSGLPNDRFFAVRPEGSVSTLKIQRTERGDSAVYLCASSLTTGGTEAFFGQGTRLTVV.

The V call is TRBV7-2, the J call TRBJ2-7, with 8 positions matching TRBD2. Germline V gene lookup returns CDR1 SGHTA and CDR2 FQGNSA. CDR3 length: 18 residues. V lost 4 bases, J lost 3 bases, and 17 bases stayed unmatched. The CDR3 spells CASSSMSPGLGVVYEQYF. The CDR3 DNA is TGTGCCAGCAGCTCCATGTCACCGGGACTAGGCGTAGTCTACGAGCAGTACTTC.

This clone was observed once. The chain is built from TRBV7-9 and TRBJ2-5; D might be TRBD1 (6 bases). The length of the CDR3 is 14 residues. From germline, CDR1 is SEHNR and CDR2 FQNEAQ (reference sequence). The V end lost 1 base, the J end lost 5 bases, and 11 bases lay between the germline ends. CDR3 coding DNA: TGTGCCAGCAGCTTAGGATCAGGGGCGGAGACCCAGTACTTC. Protein product: CASSLGSGAETQYF.

In its sample, this clone was seen once. The chain has TRBV28 and TRBJ2-3, with 9 bases identical to TRBD1. V lost 6 bases, J lost 4 bases, and 8 bases stayed unmatched. CDR3 length equals 15 residues. Germline CDR1 MDHEN, CDR2 SYDVKM. CDR3 coding DNA: TGTGCCAGCAGCTCCGGGACAGGGTGGCCAGATACGCAGTATTTT. It codes for CASSSGTGWPDTQYF.

The chain joins TRBV19 to TRBJ1-2; unclear D gene. Germline CDR1 LNHDA, CDR2 SQIVND (reference sequence). The ends were cut back, 6 bases at V and 2 bases at J, with 16 bases in the middle. The CDR3 extends over 15 amino acids. The CDR3 DNA reads as TGTGCCAGTAGGCCATTCAGATCCCCGAACTATGGCTACACCTTC. Its translation: CASRPFRSPNYGYTF.

This sequence joins TRBV5-1 and TRBJ2-7, with 7 bases that match TRBD2. The junction had 3 bases not matched to a gene; V was cut back by 0 bases and J by 0 bases. The germline V gene has CDR1 SGHRS and CDR2 YFSETQ. The CDR3 length is 15 residues. The DNA for the CDR3 is TGCGCCAGCAGCTTGGTGGCGGGAGCCTCCTACGAGCAGTACTTC. Its translation: CASSLVAGASYEQYF.

The rearrangement joins TRBV29-1 to TRBJ1-2; perhaps TRBD1 as D (5 bases). Trimming took 2 bases from V and 8 from J, leaving 12 bases between them. Germline CDR1 and CDR2: SQVTM and ANQGSEA. The length of the CDR3 is 12 residues. CDR3 bases: TGCAGCGTTGAACGTGGAGGGGACGGCTACACCTTC. Translating gives CSVERGGDGYTF.

V and J are TRBV6-5 and TRBJ1-2; 8 nucleotides line up with TRBD1. J gave up 7 bases and V 7 bases, and 8 bases lay outside the gene matches. Germline V gene sequence: CDR1 MNHEY, CDR2 SVGAGI. CDR3 length: 13 residues. Here the CDR3 reads CASKGQAMFGYTF. The DNA for the CDR3 is TGTGCCAGCAAGGGACAGGCAATGTTTGGCTACACCTTC.